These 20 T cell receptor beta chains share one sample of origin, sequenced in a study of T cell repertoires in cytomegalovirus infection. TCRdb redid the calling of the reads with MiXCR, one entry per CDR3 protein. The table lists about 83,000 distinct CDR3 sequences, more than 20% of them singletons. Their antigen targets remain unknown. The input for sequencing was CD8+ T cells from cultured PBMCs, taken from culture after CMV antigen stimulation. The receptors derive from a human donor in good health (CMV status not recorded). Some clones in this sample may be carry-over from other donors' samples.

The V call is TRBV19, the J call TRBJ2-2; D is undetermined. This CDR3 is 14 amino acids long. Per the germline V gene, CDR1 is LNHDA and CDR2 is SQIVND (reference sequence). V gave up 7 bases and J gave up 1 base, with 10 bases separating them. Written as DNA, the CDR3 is TGTGCCAGTATTTGGAAGGGGAACACCGGGGAGCTGTTTTTT. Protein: CASIWKGNTGELFF. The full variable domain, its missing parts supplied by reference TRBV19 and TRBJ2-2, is DGGITQSPKYLFRKEGQNVTLSCEQNLNHDAMYWYRQDPGQGLRLIYYSQIVNDFQKGDIAEGYSVSREKKESFPLTVTSAQKNPTAFYLCASIWKGNTGELFFGEGSRLTVL.

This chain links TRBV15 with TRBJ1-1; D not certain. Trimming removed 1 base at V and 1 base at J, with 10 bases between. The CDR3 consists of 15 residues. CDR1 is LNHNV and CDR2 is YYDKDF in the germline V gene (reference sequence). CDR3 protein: CATSRAPAGNTEAFF. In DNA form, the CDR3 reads TGTGCCACCAGCAGAGCTCCCGCCGGGAACACTGAAGCTTTCTTT. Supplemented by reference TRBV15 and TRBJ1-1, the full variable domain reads DAMVIQNPRYQVTQFGKPVTLSCSQTLNHNVMYWYQQKSSQAPKLLFHYYDKDFNNEADTPDNFQSRRPNTSFCFLDIRSPGLGDTAMYLCATSRAPAGNTEAFFGQGTRLTVV.

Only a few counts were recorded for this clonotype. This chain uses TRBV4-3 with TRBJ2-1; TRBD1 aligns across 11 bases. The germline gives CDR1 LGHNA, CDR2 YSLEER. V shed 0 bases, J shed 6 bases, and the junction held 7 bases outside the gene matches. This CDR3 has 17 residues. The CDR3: CASSQDLDRGLFNEQFF. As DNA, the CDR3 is TGCGCCAGCAGCCAAGATTTGGACAGGGGGCTCTTCAATGAGCAGTTCTTC.

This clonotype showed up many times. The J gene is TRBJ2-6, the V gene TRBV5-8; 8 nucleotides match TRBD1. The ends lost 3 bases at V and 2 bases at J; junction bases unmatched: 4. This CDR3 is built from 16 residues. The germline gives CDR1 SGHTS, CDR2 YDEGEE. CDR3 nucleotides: TGTGCCAGCAGCTGGGAGACAGGGGCTGGGGCCAACGTCCTGACTTTC. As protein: CASSWETGAGANVLTF.

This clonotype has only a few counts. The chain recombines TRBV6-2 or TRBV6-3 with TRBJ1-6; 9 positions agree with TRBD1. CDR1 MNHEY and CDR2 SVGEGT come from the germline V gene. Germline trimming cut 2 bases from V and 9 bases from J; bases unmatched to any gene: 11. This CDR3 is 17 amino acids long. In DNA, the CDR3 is TGTGCCAGCAGTTACAAGAACCCGGGACAGGGAAGTTCACCCCTCCACTTT. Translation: CASSYKNPGQGSSPLHF.

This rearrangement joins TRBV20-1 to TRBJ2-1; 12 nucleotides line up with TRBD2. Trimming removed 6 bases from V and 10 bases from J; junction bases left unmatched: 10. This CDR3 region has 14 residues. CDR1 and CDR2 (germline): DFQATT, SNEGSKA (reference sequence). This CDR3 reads CSAKTSGGRREQFF. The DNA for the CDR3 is TGCAGTGCAAAGACTAGCGGGGGCCGAAGGGAGCAGTTCTTC.

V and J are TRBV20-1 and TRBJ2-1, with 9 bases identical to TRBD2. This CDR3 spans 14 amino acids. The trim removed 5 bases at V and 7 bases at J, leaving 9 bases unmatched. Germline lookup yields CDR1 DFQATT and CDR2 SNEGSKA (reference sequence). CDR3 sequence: CSAPTSGFNNEQFF. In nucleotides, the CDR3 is TGCAGTGCTCCGACTAGCGGATTCAATAATGAGCAGTTCTTC.

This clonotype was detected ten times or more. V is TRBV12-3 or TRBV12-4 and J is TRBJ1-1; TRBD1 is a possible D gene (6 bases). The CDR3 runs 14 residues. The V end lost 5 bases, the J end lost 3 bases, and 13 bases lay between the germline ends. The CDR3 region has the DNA TGTGCCAGCAGTATAGGACAGATCGACACTGAAGCTTTCTTT. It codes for CASSIGQIDTEAFF.

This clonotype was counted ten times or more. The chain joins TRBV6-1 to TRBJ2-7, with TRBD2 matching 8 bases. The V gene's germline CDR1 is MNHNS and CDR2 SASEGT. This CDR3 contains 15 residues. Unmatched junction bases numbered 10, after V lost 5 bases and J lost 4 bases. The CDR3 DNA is TGTGCCAGCAGTCCCTCGGGGGGGCTCTCGTACGAGCAGTACTTC. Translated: CASSPSGGLSYEQYF.

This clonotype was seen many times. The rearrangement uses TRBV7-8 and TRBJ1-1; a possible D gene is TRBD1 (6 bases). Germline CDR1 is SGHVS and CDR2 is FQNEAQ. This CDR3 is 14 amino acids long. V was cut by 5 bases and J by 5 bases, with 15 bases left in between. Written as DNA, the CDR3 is TGTGCCAGCAGCGACCTAGGGGGGCTAACTGAAGCTTTCTTT. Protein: CASSDLGGLTEAFF.

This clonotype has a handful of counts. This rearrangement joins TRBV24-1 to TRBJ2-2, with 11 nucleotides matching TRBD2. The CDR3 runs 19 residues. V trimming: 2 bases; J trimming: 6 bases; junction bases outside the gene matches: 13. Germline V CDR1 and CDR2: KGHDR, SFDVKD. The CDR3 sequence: CATSDSSSGGPEAPGELFF. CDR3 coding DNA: TGTGCCACCAGTGATTCCTCTAGCGGGGGGCCCGAAGCCCCCGGGGAGCTGTTTTTT.

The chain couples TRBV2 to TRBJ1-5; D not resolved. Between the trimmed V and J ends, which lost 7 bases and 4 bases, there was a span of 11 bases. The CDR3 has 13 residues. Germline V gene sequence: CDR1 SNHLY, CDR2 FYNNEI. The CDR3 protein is CASMEDGNQPQHF. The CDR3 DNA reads TGTGCCAGCATGGAAGATGGGAATCAGCCCCAGCATTTT.

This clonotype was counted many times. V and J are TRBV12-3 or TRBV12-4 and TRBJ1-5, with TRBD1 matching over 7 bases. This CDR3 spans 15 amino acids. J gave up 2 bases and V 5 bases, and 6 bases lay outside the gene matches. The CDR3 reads CASSVTGARNQPQHF. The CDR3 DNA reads TGTGCCAGCAGTGTAACAGGGGCCCGCAATCAGCCCCAGCATTTT.

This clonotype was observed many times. CDR3 DNA sequence: TGTGCCAGCAGTCCAAGTCGAGGTGGGATAACTGAAGCTTTCTTT. This codes for CASSPSRGGITEAFF. The chain has TRBV7-6 and TRBJ1-1; D not certain. Germline lookup yields CDR1 SGHVS and CDR2 FNYEAQ. CDR3 length equals 15 residues. Trimming cost V 6 bases and J 5 bases, with 19 bases left between them.

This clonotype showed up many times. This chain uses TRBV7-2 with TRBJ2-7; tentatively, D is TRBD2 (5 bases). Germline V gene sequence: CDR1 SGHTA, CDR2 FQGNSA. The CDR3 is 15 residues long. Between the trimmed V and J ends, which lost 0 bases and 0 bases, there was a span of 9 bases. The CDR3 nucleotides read TGTGCCAGCAGCTTAGCACCGACTACCTCCTACGAGCAGTACTTC. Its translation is CASSLAPTTSYEQYF.

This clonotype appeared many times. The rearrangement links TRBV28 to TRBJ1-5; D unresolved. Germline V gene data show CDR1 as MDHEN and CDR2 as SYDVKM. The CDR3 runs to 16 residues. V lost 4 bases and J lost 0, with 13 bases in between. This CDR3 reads CASSYRRTNSNQPQHF. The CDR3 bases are TGTGCCAGCAGTTATAGACGAACTAATAGCAATCAGCCCCAGCATTTT.

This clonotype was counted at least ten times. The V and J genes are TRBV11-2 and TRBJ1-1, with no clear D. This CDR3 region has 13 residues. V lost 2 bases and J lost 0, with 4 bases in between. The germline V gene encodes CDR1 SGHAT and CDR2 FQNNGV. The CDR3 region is CASSLSMNTEAFF. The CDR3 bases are TGTGCCAGCAGCTTAAGTATGAACACTGAAGCTTTCTTT.

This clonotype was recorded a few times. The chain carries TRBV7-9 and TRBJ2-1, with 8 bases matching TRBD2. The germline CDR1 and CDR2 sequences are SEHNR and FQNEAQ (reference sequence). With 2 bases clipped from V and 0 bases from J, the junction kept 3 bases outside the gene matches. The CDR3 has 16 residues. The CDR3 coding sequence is TGTGCCAGCAGCTTAATGAGCGGGAGCTCCTACAATGAGCAGTTCTTC. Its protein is CASSLMSGSSYNEQFF. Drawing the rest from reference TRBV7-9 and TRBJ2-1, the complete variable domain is DTGVSQNPRHKITKRGQNVTFRCDPISEHNRLYWYRQTLGQGPEFLTYFQNEAQLEKSRLLSDRFSAERPKGSFSTLEIQRTEQGDSAMYLCASSLMSGSSYNEQFFGPGTRLTVL.

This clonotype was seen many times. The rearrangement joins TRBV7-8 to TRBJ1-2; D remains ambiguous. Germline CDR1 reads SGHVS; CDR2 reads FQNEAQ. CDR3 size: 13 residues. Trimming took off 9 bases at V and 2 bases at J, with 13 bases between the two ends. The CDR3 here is CASGSPVNYGYTF. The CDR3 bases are TGTGCCAGTGGGTCACCGGTGAACTATGGCTACACCTTC. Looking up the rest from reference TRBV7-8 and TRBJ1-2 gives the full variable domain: GAGVSQSPRYKVAKRGQDVALRCDPISGHVSLFWYQQALGQGPEFLTYFQNEAQLDKSGLPSDRFFAERPEGSVSTLKIQRTQQEDSAVYLCASGSPVNYGYTFGSGTRLTVV.

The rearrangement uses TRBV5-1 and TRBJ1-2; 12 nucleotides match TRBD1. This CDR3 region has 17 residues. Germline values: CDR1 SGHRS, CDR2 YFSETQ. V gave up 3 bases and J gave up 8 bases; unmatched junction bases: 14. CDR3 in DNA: TGCGCCAGCAGCTATGGACCCTCGGGGACAGGGGGCGGGGGCTACACCTTC. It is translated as CASSYGPSGTGGGGYTF.